This T cell receptor beta chain derives from a study of a mutant IDH1 vaccine in newly diagnosed glioma. CDR3 length equals 13 residues. Germline V gene data show CDR1 as SGHDT and CDR2 as YYEEEE. V dropped 4 bases and J dropped 5 bases, with 9 bases sitting between them. In the case of this clone: The antigen remains undetermined.

Profiling relied on immunoSEQ multiplex PCR, and the TCRdb table lists in-frame clones only, not all of them. This sample has 25,000 to 30,000 clones, with roughly 80% found just once. Time point in this sample: week 23, last vaccination. Mutant IDH1 20-mer peptide, at 300 ug, made up each vaccine dose, with topical imiquimod. The J gene is TRBJ1-4, the V gene TRBV5-6; no clear D gene. The receptor was isolated from a woman in her 30s with glioma. The material was PBMCs, obtained from a glioma patient whose treatment included an IDH1 peptide vaccine. The CDR3 sequence is CASSAGPNEKLFF. As DNA, the CDR3 is TGTGCCAGCAGCGCCGGACCCAATGAAAAACTGTTTTTT. Together with reference TRBV5-6 and TRBJ1-4, the CDR3 gives the full variable domain: DAGVTQSPTHLIKTRGQQVTLRCSPKSGHDTVSWYQQALGQGPQFIFQYYEEEERQRGNFPDRFSGHQFPNYSSELNVNALLLGDSALYLCASSAGPNEKLFFGSGTQLSVL.